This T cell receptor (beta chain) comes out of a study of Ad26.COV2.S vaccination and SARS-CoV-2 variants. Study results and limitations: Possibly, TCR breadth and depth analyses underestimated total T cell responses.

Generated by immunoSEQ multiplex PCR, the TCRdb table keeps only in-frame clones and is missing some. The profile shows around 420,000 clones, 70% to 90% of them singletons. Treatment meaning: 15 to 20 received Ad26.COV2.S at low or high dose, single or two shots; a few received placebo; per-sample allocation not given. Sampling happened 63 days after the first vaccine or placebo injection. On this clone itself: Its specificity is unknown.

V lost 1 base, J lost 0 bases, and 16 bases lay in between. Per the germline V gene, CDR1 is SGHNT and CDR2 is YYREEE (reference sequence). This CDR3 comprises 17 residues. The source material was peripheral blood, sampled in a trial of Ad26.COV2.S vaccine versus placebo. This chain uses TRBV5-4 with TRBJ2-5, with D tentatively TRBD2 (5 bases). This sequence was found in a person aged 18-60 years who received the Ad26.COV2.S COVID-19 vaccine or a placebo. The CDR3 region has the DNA TGTGCCAGCAGCTTGTCGGGGTCGGGGTGGTACCAAGAGACCCAGTACTTC. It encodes CASSLSGSGWYQETQYF.